The 29 T cell receptor beta chains listed next were all sequenced from one sample in a study of T-cell memory formation after mild COVID-19. TCRdb re-derived calls from the 5' RACE reads in MiXCR, one entry per CDR3 protein. This table holds around 370,000 distinct CDR3 sequences, under 25% found once. The sequenced material came from PBMCs or a T cell subset sorted from them (not recorded which). Source of these receptors: an adult woman who had mild COVID-19 (a few samples of this study predate the infection). Cell type and time point are not known.

This clonotype was seen a few times. Germline is not matched at one junction end, which may reflect a read error. This chain connects TRBV3-1 to TRBJ2-6; D perhaps matches TRBD1 (6 bases). Looked up from germline, CDR1 is LGHDT and CDR2 is YNNKEL (reference sequence). The CDR3 is 17 residues long. CDR3 nucleotides: TGTGCCAGCAGCCTTCGGACAGCGAGCTCTCGGGCCAACGTCCTGACTTTC. This sequence encodes CASSLRTASSRANVLTF.

V usage is TRBV7-2 and J usage is TRBJ2-3; TRBD1 matches at 7 bases. Unmatched junction bases numbered 2, after V lost 2 bases and J lost 3 bases. Germline lookup yields CDR1 SGHTA and CDR2 FQGNSA. The CDR3 totals 14 residues. The CDR3 spells CASSLHRGTDTQYF. The CDR3 coding sequence is TGTGCCAGCAGCTTACACAGGGGTACAGATACGCAGTATTTT.

This chain connects TRBV7-9 to TRBJ2-7, with TRBD2 matching 9 bases. The germline V gene encodes CDR1 SEHNR and CDR2 FQNEAQ (reference sequence). V was pared by 1 base and J by 2 bases, with 3 bases of the junction left unmatched. This CDR3 is built from 15 residues. CDR3: CASSLGAGGTYEQYF. CDR3 bases: TGTGCCAGCAGCTTAGGGGCGGGAGGGACCTACGAGCAGTACTTC. Combining the CDR3 with reference TRBV7-9 and TRBJ2-7 gives the whole variable domain DTGVSQNPRHKITKRGQNVTFRCDPISEHNRLYWYRQTLGQGPEFLTYFQNEAQLEKSRLLSDRFSAERPKGSFSTLEIQRTEQGDSAMYLCASSLGAGGTYEQYFGPGTRLTVT.

This clonotype was recorded a few times. This chain connects TRBV7-8 to TRBJ1-2; no reliable D call. The CDR3 is 14 residues long. The germline V gene encodes CDR1 SGHVS and CDR2 FQNEAQ. The V and J ends lost 2 bases and 6 bases respectively, with 13 bases between them. The CDR3 spells CASSLIPAEDGYTF. The CDR3 nucleotides read TGTGCCAGCAGCTTAATCCCGGCTGAGGATGGCTACACCTTC.

This rearrangement joins TRBV7-9 to TRBJ1-2; 9 positions agree with TRBD1. Germline CDR1 reads SEHNR; CDR2 reads FQNEAQ (reference sequence). The CDR3 runs 16 residues. Trimming took 5 bases from V and 4 from J; bases not matched to a gene: 11. The CDR3 region is CASSQTQGASSYGYTF. The CDR3 DNA sequence: TGTGCCAGCAGCCAGACACAGGGGGCGAGCTCCTATGGCTACACCTTC.

This clonotype showed up just a few times. CDR3 residues: CSARELAGDYNEQFF. As DNA, the CDR3 is TGCAGTGCTAGAGAACTAGCGGGAGACTACAATGAGCAGTTCTTC. The rearrangement uses TRBV20-1 and TRBJ2-1; the match to TRBD2 covers 11 bases. V dropped 0 bases and J dropped 3; count of bases not matched to a gene: 1. The CDR3 is 15 residues long. The germline V gene has CDR1 DFQATT and CDR2 SNEGSKA (reference sequence).

The rearrangement links TRBV5-1 to TRBJ1-1; 7 nucleotides align to TRBD1. Trimming removed 5 bases from V and 5 bases from J; junction bases left unmatched: 12. Germline assignment: CDR1 SGHRS and CDR2 YFSETQ. This CDR3 contains 15 residues. The CDR3 sequence is CASRETGTVRTEAFF. The CDR3 DNA reads TGCGCCAGCAGGGAAACAGGGACAGTCAGGACTGAAGCTTTCTTT.

This chain links TRBV12-3 or TRBV12-4 with TRBJ1-5; maybe TRBD1 (6 bases). The CDR3 has 13 amino acids. V lost 7 bases, J lost 6 bases, and 13 bases lay in between. The CDR3, as DNA: TGTGCCAGCAATAGGGACATTGGTCAGCCCCAGCATTTT. This sequence encodes CASNRDIGQPQHF.

V and J are TRBV18 and TRBJ1-5; D is ambiguous. Trimming removed 1 base from V and 0 bases from J, with 4 bases in between. The CDR3 covers 14 residues. CDR1 and CDR2 from the germline V gene are KGHSH and LQKENI. The CDR3 sequence: CASSPQNSNQPQHF. The DNA of the CDR3 is TGTGCCAGCTCACCACAGAATAGCAATCAGCCCCAGCATTTT. Full variable domain (outside the CDR3, taken from reference TRBV18 and TRBJ1-5): NAGVMQNPRHLVRRRGQEARLRCSPMKGHSHVYWYRQLPEEGLKFMVYLQKENIIDESGMPKERFSAEFPKEGPSILRIQQVVRGDSAAYFCASSPQNSNQPQHFGDGTRLSIL.

Written as DNA, the CDR3 is TGTGCCACCAGTGGCAGCCGAGGGACTGAAGCTTTCTTT. It codes for CATSGSRGTEAFF. The rearrangement joins TRBV24-1 to TRBJ1-1; no clear D. Germline V gene lookup returns CDR1 KGHDR and CDR2 SFDVKD. Trimming took off 5 bases at V and 5 bases at J, with 11 bases between the two ends. The CDR3 is made up of 13 amino acids.

The DNA for the CDR3 is TGTGCCAGCTCACCCCCAAATTCCAGAGCACACTCCTACGAGCAGTACTTC. Protein sequence: CASSPPNSRAHSYEQYF. The chain recombines TRBV18 with TRBJ2-7; D ambiguous. Between the trimmed V and J ends, which lost 3 bases and 0 bases, there was a span of 18 bases. CDR3 length equals 17 residues. Germline CDR1 is KGHSH and CDR2 is LQKENI.

The J gene is TRBJ1-1, the V gene TRBV14; the D is unclear. CDR3 length: 14 residues. Germline V gene lookup returns CDR1 SGHDN and CDR2 FVKESK. Trimming stripped 1 base from V and 2 bases from J, with 8 bases between. CDR3 sequence (DNA): TGTGCCAGCAGCCAAGTCCCAGGAAACACTGAAGCTTTCTTT. The encoded protein is CASSQVPGNTEAFF.

This clonotype occurred a few times. This rearrangement joins TRBV7-9 to TRBJ1-6, with 8 bases matching TRBD1. The germline CDR1 and CDR2 sequences are SEHNR and FQNEAQ (reference sequence). The CDR3 has 16 amino acids. With 4 bases clipped from V and 4 bases from J, the junction kept 6 bases outside the gene matches. In nucleotides, the CDR3 is TGTGCCAGCAGCTCCTCGGACAGGGTGTATAATTCACCCCTCCACTTT. Protein: CASSSSDRVYNSPLHF.

The table lists this clonotype with a few counts. V usage is TRBV9 and J usage is TRBJ2-1; D could derive from TRBD1 or TRBD2 (5 bases each). Germline CDR1 SGDLS, CDR2 YYNGEE. Trimming cost V 3 bases and J 2 bases, with 9 bases left between them. The CDR3 has 14 amino acids. The CDR3 sequence: CASSAGAPYNEQFF. The CDR3 bases are TGTGCCAGCAGCGCCGGGGCCCCCTACAATGAGCAGTTCTTC.

This clonotype was counted only a few times. The CDR3 protein is CATREGGGNEAFF. The CDR3 nucleotides read TGTGCCACCCGCGAGGGAGGGGGAAATGAAGCTTTCTTT. V is TRBV24-1 and J is TRBJ1-1, with D possibly TRBD1 on 6 matching bases. The V end lost 9 bases, the J end lost 7 bases, and 17 bases lay between the germline ends. The CDR3 has 13 residues. The germline V gene encodes CDR1 KGHDR and CDR2 SFDVKD.

This clonotype was detected ten times or more. The V call is TRBV7-2, the J call TRBJ2-6, with D unresolved. V was cut by 1 base and J by 0 bases, with 10 bases left in between. Germline V gives CDR1 SGHTA, CDR2 FQGNSA. The CDR3 runs 17 residues. CDR3 nucleotide sequence: TGTGCCAGCAGCTTAGTTGGCAGTTACTCTGGGGCCAACGTCCTGACTTTC. It codes for CASSLVGSYSGANVLTF.

The chain couples TRBV12-3 or TRBV12-4 to TRBJ1-1; no firm D call. With 3 bases removed from V and 5 bases from J, the gap between germline ends came to 13 bases. This CDR3 has 14 amino acids. The CDR3 nucleotides are TGTGCCAGCAGTTTGTTGGGTGGGGAAACTGAAGCTTTCTTT. Translating gives CASSLLGGETEAFF.

This clonotype showed up just a few times. V usage is TRBV6-2 or TRBV6-3 and J usage is TRBJ1-5; unclear D gene. The CDR3 sequence is 15 residues long. Germline-derived CDR1 and CDR2 are MNHEY and SVGEGT. V was pared by 6 bases and J by 0 bases, with 12 bases between. The CDR3 region has the DNA TGTGCCAGCAGCATCGCGGGAAATAGCAATCAGCCCCAGCATTTT. Translating it yields CASSIAGNSNQPQHF.

This clonotype occurred many times. The chain carries TRBV18 and TRBJ1-1, with 8 nucleotides matching TRBD1. V lost 6 bases to trimming and J lost 1 base; unmatched junction nucleotides: 10. The CDR3 covers 16 residues. Germline V gene sequence: CDR1 KGHSH, CDR2 LQKENI. This CDR3 is CASSHHGGQENTEAFF. In DNA form, the CDR3 reads TGTGCCAGCTCTCACCATGGGGGACAGGAGAACACTGAAGCTTTCTTT.

The genes are TRBV5-1 and TRBJ1-6; 12 bases line up with TRBD1. V was clipped by 4 bases and J by 9 bases; unmatched bases: 2. CDR1 is SGHRS and CDR2 is YFSETQ in the germline V gene. This CDR3 has 14 amino acids. As DNA, the CDR3 is TGCGCCAGCAGCCGGGGACAGGGGGCTTCACCCCTCCACTTT. It codes for CASSRGQGASPLHF.

This clonotype has a handful of counts. CDR3 in DNA: TGTGCCGGGGGGCCTTCGGGTGAGCAGTACTTC. Amino acid sequence: CAGGPSGEQYF. The gene calls are TRBV30 and TRBJ2-7, with D perhaps TRBD1 or TRBD2 (6 bases each). The CDR3 runs to 11 residues. Trimming removed 8 bases at V and 7 bases at J, with 15 bases between. Germline V gives CDR1 GTSNPN, CDR2 SVGIG (reference sequence).

The gene calls are TRBV27 and TRBJ2-5; D uncertain. The germline V gene encodes CDR1 MNHEY and CDR2 SMNVEV (reference sequence). Deletions cut 3 bases from V and 5 bases from J, with 16 bases between. CDR3 size: 15 residues. CDR3: CASSFLGLARETQYF. The CDR3 nucleotides are TGTGCCAGCAGTTTTTTAGGGCTCGCCAGGGAGACCCAGTACTTC.

The chain recombines TRBV3-1 with TRBJ1-1; D is possibly TRBD1 (6 bases). Germline V CDR1 and CDR2: LGHDT, YNNKEL (reference sequence). Trimming removed 4 bases from V and 1 base from J, with 7 bases in between. This CDR3 comprises 13 residues. CDR3 amino acids: CASSRTENTEAFF. CDR3 nucleotides: TGTGCCAGCAGCCGGACAGAGAACACTGAAGCTTTCTTT.

V gene TRBV4-1 combines with J gene TRBJ2-3, with TRBD2 matching 15 bases. CDR1 is MGHRA, CDR2 YSYEKL, per germline. The V segment lost 0 bases and the J segment 3 bases; nucleotides outside the gene matches: 1. The CDR3 consists of 17 residues. This CDR3 reads CASSQEGLAGGTDTQYF. CDR3 sequence (DNA): TGCGCCAGCAGCCAAGAGGGACTAGCGGGGGGAACAGATACGCAGTATTTT.

This clonotype was detected a few times. An end of the junction differs from the germline gene, which may be a read error. This sequence joins TRBV7-2 and TRBJ2-1, with D maybe TRBD1 (6 bases). Germline V gene lookup returns CDR1 SGHTA and CDR2 FQGNSA. The CDR3 is 14 residues long. CDR3 DNA sequence: TGTGCCAGCAGCTCGAGGGGGTTAGCCGCCGCGTTGATCTTC. Its protein is CASSSRGLAAALIF. Supplemented by reference TRBV7-2 and TRBJ2-1, the full variable domain reads GAGVSQSPSNKVTEKGKDVELRCDPISGHTALYWYRQSLGQGLEFLIYFQGNSAPDKSGLPSDRFSAERTGGSVSTLTIQRTQQEDSAVYLCASSSRGLAAALIFGPGTRLTVL.

V and J are TRBV5-1 and TRBJ1-1; the D gene is possibly TRBD1 (6 bases). The CDR3 contains 15 residues. CDR1 and CDR2 from the germline V gene are SGHRS and YFSETQ. Trimming removed 7 bases at V and 3 bases at J, with 19 bases between. In DNA, the CDR3 is TGCGCCAGCTCAAACCGGGACATCTCCCACACTGAAGCTTTCTTT. Its translation is CASSNRDISHTEAFF.

This rearrangement joins TRBV4-2 to TRBJ2-7, with 8 bases identical to TRBD1. Germline assignment: CDR1 LGHNA and CDR2 YNFKEQ. The CDR3 totals 18 residues. After removal of 0 bases from V and 3 bases from J, the junction contained 13 bases not matched to a gene. This CDR3 reads CASSQDWERQGLFYEQYF. In DNA form, the CDR3 reads TGTGCCAGCAGCCAAGATTGGGAGAGACAGGGGTTATTCTACGAGCAGTACTTC.

V usage is TRBV5-6 and J usage is TRBJ2-3; no definite D call. This CDR3 spans 12 amino acids. Trimming stripped 4 bases from V and 4 bases from J, with 7 bases between. Germline lookup yields CDR1 SGHDT and CDR2 YYEEEE. The CDR3 nucleotides are TGTGCCAGCAGCCAACCCCCAGATACGCAGTATTTT. This codes for CASSQPPDTQYF.

V usage is TRBV5-1 and J usage is TRBJ1-5; possibly TRBD1 for D (5 bases). Deletions cut 5 bases from V and 4 bases from J, with 10 bases between. Germline V lookup: CDR1 SGHRS, CDR2 YFSETQ. The CDR3 is 13 amino acids. The CDR3 DNA is TGCGCCAGCAGTACAGGAGCAAATCAGCCCCAGCATTTT. Protein sequence: CASSTGANQPQHF.